This T cell receptor beta chain was captured by sequencing in a study of shared clonotypes between healthy human individuals. Study summary: Participating donors consisted of a couple of women and a few men aged 18 to 49.

CD8 memory cells included CD45RO+ cells plus CCR7-negative CD45RA+ TemRA cells. This table comes from immunoSEQ multiplex PCR, and its TCRdb copy is limited to in-frame clones, with some not included. The profile shows roughly 400,000 clones, 96% of them singletons. This clone was recorded a few times. J gave up 5 bases and V 5 bases, and 8 bases lay outside the gene matches. In germline, CDR1 is SGHTA, CDR2 FQGTGA. CDR3 length: 17 amino acids. The TCR comes from a young man in good health. The sample consisted of memory CD8+ T cells sorted from blood. Subset denoted: CD45RO+ cells pooled with CCR7-negative TemRA cells. The chain combines TRBV7-3 with TRBJ2-2; TRBD2 aligns across 13 bases. The CDR3: CASSPRTSGSLTGELFF. As DNA, the CDR3 is TGTGCCAGCAGCCCAAGGACTAGCGGGAGTCTGACCGGGGAGCTGTTTTTT.